The 22 T cell receptor beta chains in this list originate from one sample, sequenced in a study of Ad26.COV2.S vaccination and SARS-CoV-2 variants. The data were produced by immunoSEQ multiplex PCR, yet TCRdb's version contains in-frame clones alone and is incomplete. Of roughly 380,000 clones detected, roughly nine tenths appear once; the ten largest clones hold roughly 3.9%. The sample in question was peripheral blood, obtained after recovery from COVID-19. These receptors originate from a human donor who had recovered from COVID-19.

The V and J genes are TRBV6-2 or TRBV6-3 and TRBJ2-3; D is uncertain. Trimming left V 1 base short and J 0 bases short, with 11 bases between. This CDR3 is built from 16 residues. CDR1 and CDR2 from the germline V gene are MNHEY and SVGEGT. The CDR3 reads CASSYFIGQSTDTQYF. The CDR3 DNA follows: TGTGCCAGCAGTTACTTTATTGGGCAGAGCACAGATACGCAGTATTTT.

The rearrangement links TRBV27 to TRBJ1-2; tentatively, D is TRBD1 (6 bases). Germline loops: CDR1 MNHEY, CDR2 SMNVEV (reference sequence). Trimming pared 6 bases from V and 5 bases from J, leaving 13 bases between. The CDR3 loop spans 13 amino acids. The CDR3 is CASRLTGRYGYTF. CDR3 nucleotide sequence: TGTGCCAGCAGATTAACAGGGCGTTATGGCTACACCTTC.

The gene calls are TRBV27 and TRBJ1-3, with D uncertain. The CDR3 covers 16 residues. V lost 2 bases, J lost 4 bases, and 15 bases lay in between. Germline assignment: CDR1 MNHEY and CDR2 SMNVEV (reference sequence). The CDR3 loop reads CASSLGAGFGGNTIYF. CDR3 sequence (DNA): TGTGCCAGCAGTTTAGGCGCCGGTTTCGGCGGAAACACCATATATTTT.

This clone was seen more than once but under ten times. The chain recombines TRBV14 with TRBJ1-2, with TRBD1 identical over 7 bases. The CDR3 has 15 residues. Per germline, CDR1 SGHDN and CDR2 FVKESK. V shed 1 base, J shed 8 bases, and the junction held 10 bases outside the gene matches. CDR3 loop: CASSQGPLTGTGYTF. The CDR3 nucleotides read TGTGCCAGCAGCCAAGGCCCTTTGACAGGGACCGGCTACACCTTC.

The gene calls are TRBV25-1 and TRBJ1-1; D is ambiguous. V was cut by 4 bases and J by 4 bases, with 10 bases left in between. This CDR3 has 13 amino acids. Germline V gene data show CDR1 as MGHDK and CDR2 as SYGVNS. CDR3 residues: CASSAGVSTEAFF. The CDR3 coding sequence is TGTGCCAGCAGTGCCGGGGTTAGCACTGAAGCTTTCTTT. The variable domain in full, with the rest retrieved from reference TRBV25-1 and TRBJ1-1, is EADIYQTPRYLVIGTGKKITLECSQTMGHDKMYWYQQDPGMELHLIHYSYGVNSTEKGDLSSESTVSRIRTEHFPLTLESARPSHTSQYLCASSAGVSTEAFFGQGTRLTVV.

V usage is TRBV5-6 and J usage is TRBJ1-2, with a tentative D call TRBD1 (5 bases). The CDR3 has 15 residues. Deletions cut 4 bases from V and 0 bases from J, with 13 bases between. The germline V gene has CDR1 SGHDT and CDR2 YYEEEE. The CDR3 here is CASSPEGTANYGYTF. CDR3 DNA: TGTGCCAGCAGCCCCGAGGGGACGGCTAACTATGGCTACACCTTC.

J is TRBJ1-3 and V is TRBV5-1; possibly TRBD1 for D (5 bases). Trimming cost V 4 bases and J 8 bases, with 16 bases left between them. Germline CDR1 is SGHRS and CDR2 is YFSETQ. This CDR3 spans 14 amino acids. Here the CDR3 reads CASSPEGWGDTIYF. In nucleotides, the CDR3 is TGCGCCAGCAGCCCGGAGGGGTGGGGAGACACCATATATTTT. The entire variable domain, with the rest obtained from reference TRBV5-1 and TRBJ1-3, is as follows: KAGVTQTPRYLIKTRGQQVTLSCSPISGHRSVSWYQQTPGQGLQFLFEYFSETQRNKGNFPGRFSGRQFSNSRSEMNVSTLELGDSALYLCASSPEGWGDTIYFGEGSWLTVV.

The V and J genes are TRBV14 and TRBJ1-2, with a possible D match to TRBD1 (5 bases). Between the trimmed V and J ends, which lost 4 bases and 4 bases, there was a span of 10 bases. Germline loops: CDR1 SGHDN, CDR2 FVKESK. CDR3 length equals 13 residues. The CDR3 bases are TGTGCCAGCAGCCGGCCGGGGACCTATGGCTACACCTTC. Its translation is CASSRPGTYGYTF.

The gene calls are TRBV29-1 and TRBJ1-2; 7 nucleotides line up with TRBD1. Germline loops: CDR1 SQVTM, CDR2 ANQGSEA. CDR3 length: 13 amino acids. With 0 bases clipped from V and 7 bases from J, the junction kept 5 bases outside the gene matches. The CDR3 loop is CSVEDPDRAGYTF. The CDR3 coding sequence is TGCAGCGTTGAAGATCCCGACAGGGCTGGCTACACCTTC.

The chain couples TRBV2 to TRBJ2-7; D gene unclear. The CDR3 consists of 12 residues. Trimming took off 3 bases at V and 7 bases at J, with 10 bases between the two ends. From germline, CDR1 is SNHLY and CDR2 FYNNEI. CDR3 loop: CASSEPLGEQYF. DNA of the CDR3: TGTGCCAGCAGTGAGCCTCTAGGGGAGCAGTACTTC.

This clone was picked up one time. This chain uses TRBV5-6 with TRBJ2-7; D remains ambiguous. CDR1 and CDR2 (germline): SGHDT, YYEEEE. V lost 0 bases and J 4 bases, leaving 5 bases between the germline ends. CDR3 length: 12 residues. CDR3 sequence reads: CASSLGDYEQYF. The CDR3 DNA follows: TGTGCCAGCAGCTTGGGAGATTACGAGCAGTACTTC. The full variable domain, in which reference TRBV5-6 and TRBJ2-7 provide the parts outside the CDR3, is DAGVTQSPTHLIKTRGQQVTLRCSPKSGHDTVSWYQQALGQGPQFIFQYYEEEERQRGNFPDRFSGHQFPNYSSELNVNALLLGDSALYLCASSLGDYEQYFGPGTRLTVT.

This CDR3 reads CAIRADRTSSYNSPLHF. CDR3 nucleotide sequence: TGTGCCATCCGTGCAGACAGGACCAGCTCCTATAATTCACCCCTCCACTTT. The chain recombines TRBV10-3 with TRBJ1-6, with D tentatively TRBD1 (6 bases). With 8 bases removed from V and 0 bases from J, the gap between germline ends came to 17 bases. This CDR3 contains 17 residues. CDR1 is ENHRY and CDR2 is SYGVKD in the germline V gene.

The chain links TRBV6-5 to TRBJ1-2; the D is unclear. V lost 6 bases, J lost 8 bases, and 19 bases lay in between. Per germline, CDR1 MNHEY and CDR2 SVGAGI. The CDR3 extends over 14 amino acids. The CDR3 spells CASRQTLDLSGYTF. CDR3 DNA sequence: TGTGCCAGCAGGCAAACATTGGACCTCAGCGGCTACACCTTC.

This clone was observed a few times. The chain employs TRBV9 and TRBJ1-5, with 8 bases lining up with TRBD1. V shed 4 bases, J shed 7 bases, and the junction held 7 bases outside the gene matches. From germline, CDR1 is SGDLS and CDR2 YYNGEE. This CDR3 region has 14 residues. This CDR3 is CASSMTGVGQPQHF. CDR3 in DNA: TGTGCCAGCAGCATGACAGGGGTGGGCCAGCCCCAGCATTTT.

The rearrangement uses TRBV9 and TRBJ2-5; 7 positions match TRBD2. Germline CDR1 reads SGDLS; CDR2 reads YYNGEE. The CDR3 covers 15 residues. Trimming removed 3 bases from V and 2 bases from J; junction bases left unmatched: 7. The CDR3 sequence is CASSGAGNGQETQYF. DNA for the CDR3: TGTGCCAGCAGCGGAGCGGGGAATGGGCAAGAGACCCAGTACTTC. The full variable domain, its missing parts supplied by reference TRBV9 and TRBJ2-5, is DSGVTQTPKHLITATGQRVTLRCSPRSGDLSVYWYQQSLDQGLQFLIQYYNGEERAKGNILERFSAQQFPDLHSELNLSSLELGDSALYFCASSGAGNGQETQYFGPGTRLLVL.

The gene calls are TRBV5-1 and TRBJ2-5, with D perhaps TRBD2 (5 bases). Trimming removed 4 bases from V and 5 bases from J, with 12 bases in between. Germline CDR1 reads SGHRS; CDR2 reads YFSETQ. This CDR3 comprises 13 residues. This CDR3 is CASSELVWETQYF. The CDR3 DNA sequence: TGCGCCAGCAGCGAACTAGTCTGGGAGACCCAGTACTTC. The variable domain in full, completed from reference TRBV5-1 and TRBJ2-5, reads KAGVTQTPRYLIKTRGQQVTLSCSPISGHRSVSWYQQTPGQGLQFLFEYFSETQRNKGNFPGRFSGRQFSNSRSEMNVSTLELGDSALYLCASSELVWETQYFGPGTRLLVL.

The rearrangement links TRBV4-3 to TRBJ1-2; no clear D gene. The CDR3 spans 13 residues. V was pared by 0 bases and J by 8 bases, with 10 bases between. Germline CDR1 reads LGHNA; CDR2 reads YSLEER. The CDR3 sequence is CASSQDWGHGYTF. In nucleotides, the CDR3 is TGCGCCAGCAGCCAAGATTGGGGTCACGGCTACACCTTC.

The chain uses TRBV29-1 and TRBJ2-7; TRBD1 aligns across 7 bases. Germline assignment: CDR1 SQVTM and CDR2 ANQGSEA. This CDR3 region has 13 residues. After removal of 0 bases from V and 5 bases from J, the junction contained 4 bases not matched to a gene. The CDR3 loop is CSVEEQGRDEQYF. CDR3 sequence (DNA): TGCAGCGTTGAAGAACAGGGGCGGGACGAGCAGTACTTC.

This clone was recorded a few times. The rearrangement uses TRBV18 and TRBJ2-5; TRBD1 aligns across 9 bases. CDR3 size: 15 residues. After removal of 5 bases from V and 2 bases from J, the junction contained 6 bases not matched to a gene. CDR1 and CDR2 from the germline V gene are KGHSH and LQKENI. The CDR3 is CASSTGTGLQETQYF. The CDR3 DNA reads as TGTGCCAGCTCAACCGGGACAGGGCTACAAGAGACCCAGTACTTC.

The chain recombines TRBV5-4 with TRBJ2-3; D may be TRBD1 (6 bases). V was clipped by 0 bases and J by 3 bases, with 17 bases between them. Germline CDR1 reads SGHNT; CDR2 reads YYREEE (reference sequence). The CDR3 consists of 17 residues. CDR3 DNA: TGTGCCAGCAGCTTGGATGGGACACCGAAAAGGACAGATACGCAGTATTTT. Protein sequence: CASSLDGTPKRTDTQYF. Full variable domain (remainder filled in from reference TRBV5-4 and TRBJ2-3): ETGVTQSPTHLIKTRGQQVTLRCSSQSGHNTVSWYQQALGQGPQFIFQYYREEENGRGNFPPRFSGLQFPNYSSELNVNALELDDSALYLCASSLDGTPKRTDTQYFGPGTRLTVL.

The chain employs TRBV12-5 and TRBJ1-2; D unresolved. The V gene's germline CDR1 is LGHNT and CDR2 FRNRAP. This CDR3 has 14 amino acids. V lost 1 base to trimming and J lost 4 bases, with 10 bases between them. CDR3 region: CASGLGGRVYGYTF. CDR3 DNA sequence: TGTGCTAGTGGTTTGGGAGGACGAGTCTATGGCTACACCTTC.

The chain has TRBV11-2 and TRBJ1-6; D unclear. Germline V gene lookup returns CDR1 SGHAT and CDR2 FQNNGV. The length of the CDR3 is 15 residues. V shed 6 bases and J shed 3 bases, with 12 bases lying between them. The CDR3 DNA is TGTGCCAGCAGGGTTGATGACGTCTATAATTCACCCCTCCACTTT. The encoded protein is CASRVDDVYNSPLHF.